The entry that follows covers one T cell receptor beta chain sequence. This clonotype was detected only a few times. Its binding antigen is unknown. The input lacks base qualities; no much larger clone sits a single base away. CDR1 and CDR2 are read off the germline V gene as SGDLS and YYNGEE. The V and J ends are trimmed by 0 bases and 4 bases, leaving 10 bases between them. Its CDR3 holds 14 amino acids, cysteine through phenylalanine. This entry keeps only the CDR3 DNA: 42 bases, framed from base 1. The data are from a study of T cells after yellow fever vaccination (dated by TCRdb to 2018 to 2020). Study-wide context: Libraries from fractions with low cell numbers were prepared with the SMART-Seq v4 Ultra Low Input RNA kit. To track T-cell clones before and after primary and booster YFV17D yellow fever vaccination, bulk TCR alpha and beta repertoires were sequenced longitudinally. Blood samples were taken at several timepoints before and after primary and secondary immunization, and bulk PBMC replicates and cell subsets were isolated. Two healthy male donors, one aged 18 to 29 and one aged 30 to 39 years, were included in the cohort. The paper's findings and limits, for the study overall: The study included only two donors, which limits how far the findings can be generalized. A small share of clonotypes was detected in both CD4 and CD8 compartments, with the overlap likely arising from convergent recombination. The secondary T-cell response was weaker than the primary response but faster, peaking on day 5 instead of day 15. Most clones expanded after primary vaccination were re-detected after the booster (96% of CD4 and around 88% of CD8), suggesting broad memory maintenance. Computational filtering was needed because FACS-sorted repertoires could contain abundant contaminating clonotypes from the bulk population.

In the paper's terms, the treatment or condition label means: live attenuated yellow fever vaccine strain. At each blood-draw timepoint, two biological replicates of bulk PBMCs were obtained. PBMCs were isolated from peripheral blood using a standard Ficoll-Paque protocol. RNA was extracted with TriZol from bulk PBMCs, CD4 and CD8 fractions, and dextramer-positive and dextramer-negative fractions. Synthesis of TCR cDNA relied on 5'RACE template switching, a step that introduced a universal primer site along with unique molecular identifiers. cDNA synthesis was primed from both the TCR alpha and TCR beta constant segments. Two PCR steps were used to amplify libraries, with sample barcodes and sequencing adapters being added in the second step. Libraries were sequenced on Illumina HiSeq 2500 (2x100 bp) or NovaSeq (2x150 bp). Turning to the authors' computational methods: MIGEC was used to demultiplex reads and collapse the reads into UMI consensus sequences, and MiXCR was used for V(D)J alignment. Vaccine-responding clonotypes were identified with edgeR using replicate PBMC samples, with FDR below 0.01 and a log2 fold change above 5 up to day 15 being required. CD4 or CD8 identity was assigned to each bulk clonotype according to whether the clonotype was present at higher abundance in the sequenced CD4 repertoire or the sequenced CD8 repertoire. In TCRdb, the public reads were trimmed at Q25 with fastp and aligned with MiXCR, with productive beta chains retained. Rows merge per CDR3 protein into single entries with the most common DNA and genes. The authors' filters were not applied to this entry. The sample table lists hundreds of thousands of distinct CDR3 sequences, under 7.5% of them with a count of one. The ten top clones hold 15% of the sample.

The material was PBMCs, obtained 5 days after the yellow fever booster vaccination. The sequence was collected from a man aged 25 to 40 who received the YFV17D yellow fever vaccine. The chain employs TRBV9 and TRBJ2-5, with an unclear D gene assignment. The nucleotide sequence reads as follows: TGTGCCAGCAGCGTAGATCCCCGCCCAGAGACCCAGTACTTC. It encodes CASSVDPRPETQYF. Extended through the reference TRBV9 and TRBJ2-5 proteins, this CDR3 yields the full variable domain: DSGVTQTPKHLITATGQRVTLRCSPRSGDLSVYWYQQSLDQGLQFLIQYYNGEERAKGNILERFSAQQFPDLHSELNLSSLELGDSALYFCASSVDPRPETQYFGPGTRLLVL.